This T cell receptor (beta chain) was retrieved from a study of graft-versus-host responses after intestinal transplantation. About the study: Anti-thymocyte globulin served as induction for all recipients, who then took tacrolimus and steroids for three to four years.

A note on this clone: As yet, its antigen is unknown.

CDR1 and CDR2 from the germline V gene are SGHRS and YFSETQ. This CDR3 has 16 amino acids. The J segment lost 2 bases and the V segment lost 0 bases, leaving 8 bases of the junction unmatched. Some clones are missing from TCRdb's copy, which holds only in-frame ones; the method was immunoSEQ multiplex PCR. The sample has roughly 100,000 clones, 85% to 95% seen once. Overall study findings and caveats: GvH clones surfaced in recipient marrow, some emerging earlier in ileum or blood. Patients with graft-donor T cell macrochimerism had high graft-versus-host to host-versus-graft clonal ratios in allografts.

Here the sequenced sample was unstimulated CD8+ T cells sorted from spleen or lymph node cells, taken before transplant. The receptor comes from a human donor who was the organ donor for an intestinal transplant. The rearrangement joins TRBV5-1 to TRBJ2-7; 7 nucleotides align to TRBD1. CDR3 coding DNA: TGCGCCAGCAGCTTGGGGACCGGGACAGATCCCTACGAGCAGTACTTC. Translation gives CASSLGTGTDPYEQYF. The full variable domain, in which reference TRBV5-1 and TRBJ2-7 provide the parts outside the CDR3, is KAGVTQTPRYLIKTRGQQVTLSCSPISGHRSVSWYQQTPGQGLQFLFEYFSETQRNKGNFPGRFSGRQFSNSRSEMNVSTLELGDSALYLCASSLGTGTDPYEQYFGPGTRLTVT.